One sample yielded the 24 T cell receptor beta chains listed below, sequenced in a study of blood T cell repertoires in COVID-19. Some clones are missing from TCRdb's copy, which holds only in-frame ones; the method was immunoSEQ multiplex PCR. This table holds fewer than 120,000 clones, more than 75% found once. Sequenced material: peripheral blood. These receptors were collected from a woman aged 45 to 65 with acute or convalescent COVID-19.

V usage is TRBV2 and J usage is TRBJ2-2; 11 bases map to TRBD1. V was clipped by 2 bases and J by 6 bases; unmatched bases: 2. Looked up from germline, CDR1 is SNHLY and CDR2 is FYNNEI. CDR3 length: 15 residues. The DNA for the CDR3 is TGTGCCAGCAGTGAATTGGGACAGGGGGCCGGGGAGCTGTTTTTT. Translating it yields CASSELGQGAGELFF.

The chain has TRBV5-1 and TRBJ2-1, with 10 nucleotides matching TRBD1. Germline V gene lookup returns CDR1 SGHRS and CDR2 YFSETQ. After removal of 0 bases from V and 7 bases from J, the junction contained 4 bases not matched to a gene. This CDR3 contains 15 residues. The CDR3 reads CASSLVGTGENEQFF. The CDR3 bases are TGCGCCAGCAGCTTGGTTGGGACAGGGGAGAATGAGCAGTTCTTC.

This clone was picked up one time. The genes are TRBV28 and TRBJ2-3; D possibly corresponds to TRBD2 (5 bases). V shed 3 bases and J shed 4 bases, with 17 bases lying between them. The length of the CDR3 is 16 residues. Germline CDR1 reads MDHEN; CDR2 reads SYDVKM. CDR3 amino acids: CASSLTGLSKADTQYF. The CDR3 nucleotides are TGTGCCAGCAGTTTGACTGGACTTTCAAAGGCAGATACGCAGTATTTT. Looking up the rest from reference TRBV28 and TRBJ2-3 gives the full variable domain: DVKVTQSSRYLVKRTGEKVFLECVQDMDHENMFWYRQDPGLGLRLIYFSYDVKMKEKGDIPEGYSVSREKKERFSLILESASTNQTSMYLCASSLTGLSKADTQYFGPGTRLTVL.

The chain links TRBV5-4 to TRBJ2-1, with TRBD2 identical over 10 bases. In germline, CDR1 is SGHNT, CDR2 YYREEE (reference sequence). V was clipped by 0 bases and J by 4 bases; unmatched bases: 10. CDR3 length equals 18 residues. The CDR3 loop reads CASSLALAGGSRYNEQFF. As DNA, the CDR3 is TGTGCCAGCAGCTTGGCCTTAGCGGGAGGCTCACGTTACAATGAGCAGTTCTTC. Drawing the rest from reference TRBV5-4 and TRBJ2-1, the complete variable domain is ETGVTQSPTHLIKTRGQQVTLRCSSQSGHNTVSWYQQALGQGPQFIFQYYREEENGRGNFPPRFSGLQFPNYSSELNVNALELDDSALYLCASSLALAGGSRYNEQFFGPGTRLTVL.

The CDR3 region is CSVRHGGEKLFF. The CDR3 DNA reads TGCAGCGTTCGACATGGGGGGGAAAAACTGTTTTTT. The chain is built from TRBV29-1 and TRBJ1-4; a weak D match, TRBD1 (5 bases). CDR3 length: 12 residues. V lost 5 bases, J lost 8 bases, and 12 bases lay in between. Germline lookup yields CDR1 SQVTM and CDR2 ANQGSEA.

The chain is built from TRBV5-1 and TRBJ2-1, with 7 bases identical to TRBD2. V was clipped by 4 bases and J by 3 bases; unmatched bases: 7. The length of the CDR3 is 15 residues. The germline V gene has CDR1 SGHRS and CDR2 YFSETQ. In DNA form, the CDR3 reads TGCGCCAGCAGCCCCGCTAGCGGCAGCTACAATGAGCAGTTCTTC. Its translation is CASSPASGSYNEQFF.

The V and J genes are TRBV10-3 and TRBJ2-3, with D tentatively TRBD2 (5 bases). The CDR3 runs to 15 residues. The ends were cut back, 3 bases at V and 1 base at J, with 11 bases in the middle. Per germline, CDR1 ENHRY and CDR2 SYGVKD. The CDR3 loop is CAISDQVRGTDTQYF. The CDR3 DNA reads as TGTGCCATCAGTGATCAAGTGAGGGGCACAGATACGCAGTATTTT.

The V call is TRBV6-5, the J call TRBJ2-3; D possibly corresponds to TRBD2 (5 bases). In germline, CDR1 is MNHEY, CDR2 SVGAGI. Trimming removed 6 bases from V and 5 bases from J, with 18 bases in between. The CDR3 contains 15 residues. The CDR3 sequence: CASRPDYPKVDTQYF. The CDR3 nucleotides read TGTGCCAGCAGACCAGACTACCCCAAGGTAGATACGCAGTATTTT.

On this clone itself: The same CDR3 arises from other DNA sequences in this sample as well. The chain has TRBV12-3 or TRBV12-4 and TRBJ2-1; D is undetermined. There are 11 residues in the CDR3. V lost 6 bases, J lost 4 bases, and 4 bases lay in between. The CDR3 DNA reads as TGTGCCAGCAGCCTGTACAATGAGCAGTTCTTC. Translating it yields CASSLYNEQFF.

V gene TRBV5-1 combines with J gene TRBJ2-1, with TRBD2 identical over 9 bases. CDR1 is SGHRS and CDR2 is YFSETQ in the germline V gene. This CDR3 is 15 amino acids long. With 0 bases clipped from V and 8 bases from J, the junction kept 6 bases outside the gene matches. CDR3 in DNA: TGCGCCAGCAGCTTGGGAGCGGGAGGAAGGGATGAGCAGTTCTTC. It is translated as CASSLGAGGRDEQFF.

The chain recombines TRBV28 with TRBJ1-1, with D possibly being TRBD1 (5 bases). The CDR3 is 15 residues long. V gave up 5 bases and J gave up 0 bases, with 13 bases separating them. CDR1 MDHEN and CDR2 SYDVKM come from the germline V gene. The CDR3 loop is CASSPGGGMNTEAFF. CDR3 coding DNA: TGTGCCAGCAGTCCTGGGGGAGGAATGAACACTGAAGCTTTCTTT. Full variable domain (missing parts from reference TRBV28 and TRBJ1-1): DVKVTQSSRYLVKRTGEKVFLECVQDMDHENMFWYRQDPGLGLRLIYFSYDVKMKEKGDIPEGYSVSREKKERFSLILESASTNQTSMYLCASSPGGGMNTEAFFGQGTRLTVV.

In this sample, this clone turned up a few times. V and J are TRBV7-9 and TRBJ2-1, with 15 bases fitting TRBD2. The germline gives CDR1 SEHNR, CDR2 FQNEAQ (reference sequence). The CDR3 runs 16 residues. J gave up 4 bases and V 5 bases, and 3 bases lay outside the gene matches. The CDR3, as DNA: TGTGCCAGCAGCGGAGGGACTAGCGGGAGGTACAATGAGCAGTTCTTC. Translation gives CASSGGTSGRYNEQFF.

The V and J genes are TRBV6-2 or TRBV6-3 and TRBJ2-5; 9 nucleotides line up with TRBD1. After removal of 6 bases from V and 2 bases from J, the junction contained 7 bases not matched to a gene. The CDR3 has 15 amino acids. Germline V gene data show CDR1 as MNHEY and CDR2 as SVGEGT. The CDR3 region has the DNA TGTGCCAGCAGCCAACACGGGACAGGGCAAGAGACCCAGTACTTC. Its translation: CASSQHGTGQETQYF.

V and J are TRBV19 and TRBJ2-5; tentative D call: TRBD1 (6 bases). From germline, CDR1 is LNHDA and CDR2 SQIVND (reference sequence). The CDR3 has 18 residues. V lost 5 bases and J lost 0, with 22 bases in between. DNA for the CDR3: TGTGCCAGTAGTTTTGGCAGGGGTGGCGGCTCTTACCAAGAGACCCAGTACTTC. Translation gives CASSFGRGGGSYQETQYF.

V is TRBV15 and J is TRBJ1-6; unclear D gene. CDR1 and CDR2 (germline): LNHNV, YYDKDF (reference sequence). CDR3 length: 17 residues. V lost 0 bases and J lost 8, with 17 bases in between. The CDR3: CATSRDMKPSIHSPLHF. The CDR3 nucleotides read TGTGCCACCAGCAGAGATATGAAACCCTCTATTCATTCACCCCTCCACTTT.

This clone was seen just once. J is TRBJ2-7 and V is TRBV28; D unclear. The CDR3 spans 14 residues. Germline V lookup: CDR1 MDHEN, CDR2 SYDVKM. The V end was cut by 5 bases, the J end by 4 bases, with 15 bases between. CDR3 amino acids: CASSLLTLGYEQYF. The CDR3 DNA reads TGTGCCAGCAGTCTCCTCACCCTAGGTTACGAGCAGTACTTC.

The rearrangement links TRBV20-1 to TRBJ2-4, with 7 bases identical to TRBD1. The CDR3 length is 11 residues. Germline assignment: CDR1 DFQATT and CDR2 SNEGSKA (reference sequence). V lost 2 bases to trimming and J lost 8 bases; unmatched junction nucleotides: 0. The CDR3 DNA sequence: TGCAGTGCTAGAACAGGGGACATTCAGTACTTC. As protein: CSARTGDIQYF.

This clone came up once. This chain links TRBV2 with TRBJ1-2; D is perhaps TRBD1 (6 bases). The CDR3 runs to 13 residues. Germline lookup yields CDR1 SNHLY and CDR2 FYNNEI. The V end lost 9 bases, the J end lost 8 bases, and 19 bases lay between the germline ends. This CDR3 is CARGILQGSGYTF. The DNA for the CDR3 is TGTGCCAGGGGGATCCTACAGGGTTCCGGCTACACCTTC.

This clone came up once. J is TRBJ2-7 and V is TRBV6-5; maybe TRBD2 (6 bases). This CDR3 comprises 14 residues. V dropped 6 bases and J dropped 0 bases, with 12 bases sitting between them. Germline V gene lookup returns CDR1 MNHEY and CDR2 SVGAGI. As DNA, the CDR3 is TGTGCCAGCAGACTGGACTATTCCTCCTACGAGCAGTACTTC. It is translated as CASRLDYSSYEQYF.

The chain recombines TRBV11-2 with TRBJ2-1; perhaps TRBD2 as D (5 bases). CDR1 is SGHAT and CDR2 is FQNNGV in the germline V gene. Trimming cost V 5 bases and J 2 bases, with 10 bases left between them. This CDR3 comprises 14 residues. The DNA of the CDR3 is TGTGCCAGCAGCGCCGCGGGTGCCTACAATGAGCAGTTCTTC. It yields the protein CASSAAGAYNEQFF.

This CDR3 is CASSFQGATGELFF. CDR3 in DNA: TGCGCCAGCAGCTTTCAAGGGGCCACCGGGGAGCTGTTTTTT. The chain carries TRBV5-1 and TRBJ2-2; D perhaps matches TRBD1 (5 bases). This CDR3 comprises 14 residues. From germline, CDR1 is SGHRS and CDR2 YFSETQ. V dropped 2 bases and J dropped 4 bases, with 9 bases sitting between them.

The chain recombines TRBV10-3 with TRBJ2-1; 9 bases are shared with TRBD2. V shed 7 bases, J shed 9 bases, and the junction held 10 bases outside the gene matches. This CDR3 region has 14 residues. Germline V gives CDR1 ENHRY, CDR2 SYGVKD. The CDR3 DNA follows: TGTGCCATCAATAGCGGGAGCAGTGACGTTGAGCAGTTCTTC. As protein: CAINSGSSDVEQFF.

CDR3: CASSPLAGALSSEQYF. The DNA for the CDR3 is TGTGCCAGCAGCCCTCTAGCGGGAGCACTCTCTTCCGAGCAGTACTTC. The J gene is TRBJ2-7, the V gene TRBV4-2; the match to TRBD2 covers 10 bases. CDR3 length equals 16 residues. Looked up from germline, CDR1 is LGHNA and CDR2 is YNFKEQ. The V segment lost 4 bases and the J segment 6 bases; nucleotides outside the gene matches: 12.

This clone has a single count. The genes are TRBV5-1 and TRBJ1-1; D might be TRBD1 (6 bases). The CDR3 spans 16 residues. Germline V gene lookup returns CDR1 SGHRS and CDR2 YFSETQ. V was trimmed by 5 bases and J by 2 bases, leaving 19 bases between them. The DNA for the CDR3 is TGCGCCAGCAGACCAAGACGGGGGGCACTTAACACTGAAGCTTTCTTT. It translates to CASRPRRGALNTEAFF.